The 16 T cell receptor beta chains below all came from one sample that was sequenced in a study of shared clonotypes between healthy human individuals. Some clones are missing from TCRdb's copy, which holds only in-frame ones; the method was immunoSEQ multiplex PCR. Here the sample spans 2 million to 2.5 million clones, 80% to 95% being singletons. Sequencing was done on a sample of naive CD4+ T cells from PBMCs. The subset is: CD45RA+ positively selected. Receptors were obtained from a man between 18 and 35 years old in good health. Some clones in this sample may be carry-over from other donors' samples.

The chain is built from TRBV20-1 and TRBJ2-3, with D unresolved. Deletions cut 3 bases from V and 6 bases from J, with 7 bases between. CDR1 DFQATT and CDR2 SNEGSKA come from the germline V gene (reference sequence). This CDR3 spans 11 amino acids. Here the CDR3 reads CSARTTDTQYF. DNA for the CDR3: TGCAGTGCTAGGACCACCGATACGCAGTATTTT.

The rearrangement joins TRBV28 to TRBJ1-5; 7 nucleotides line up with TRBD1. The length of the CDR3 is 17 residues. Germline CDR1 reads MDHEN; CDR2 reads SYDVKM. V lost 6 bases to trimming and J lost 3 bases; unmatched junction nucleotides: 14. CDR3 loop: CASRPPGAGGYNQPQHF. The DNA for the CDR3 is TGTGCCAGCAGGCCCCCTGGGGCAGGGGGATACAATCAGCCCCAGCATTTT. Filled out from reference TRBV28 and TRBJ1-5, the complete variable domain reads DVKVTQSSRYLVKRTGEKVFLECVQDMDHENMFWYRQDPGLGLRLIYFSYDVKMKEKGDIPEGYSVSREKKERFSLILESASTNQTSMYLCASRPPGAGGYNQPQHFGDGTRLSIL.

The chain carries TRBV28 and TRBJ2-3, with unresolved D. The V and J ends lost 3 bases and 6 bases respectively, with 7 bases between them. The germline gives CDR1 MDHEN, CDR2 SYDVKM. This CDR3 is 12 amino acids long. CDR3 nucleotide sequence: TGTGCCAGCAGTTTCCTTACGGATACGCAGTATTTT. Encoded protein: CASSFLTDTQYF.

The V gene is TRBV18, the J gene TRBJ1-1, with 7 bases matching TRBD1. The CDR3 has 15 amino acids. Germline assignment: CDR1 KGHSH and CDR2 LQKENI. V lost 4 bases and J lost 4; bases outside the gene matches: 9. The DNA of the CDR3 is TGTGCCAGCTCACAAGGGGGCCAGGTCGGCACTGAAGCTTTCTTT. Its translation: CASSQGGQVGTEAFF.

This clone was seen a handful of times. J is TRBJ1-1 and V is TRBV30, with a tentative D call TRBD1 (5 bases). Germline CDR1 and CDR2: GTSNPN and SVGIG (reference sequence). V gave up 3 bases and J gave up 5 bases, with 13 bases separating them. This CDR3 has 13 residues. Here the CDR3 reads CAWSPGSRTEAFF. The DNA for the CDR3 is TGTGCCTGGAGCCCAGGGTCAAGAACTGAAGCTTTCTTT.

The rearrangement uses TRBV28 and TRBJ1-2; TRBD1 is a possible D gene (5 bases). The CDR3 runs to 17 residues. The V gene lost 4 bases and the J gene lost 3 bases, with 21 bases spanning the gap. From germline, CDR1 is MDHEN and CDR2 SYDVKM. The CDR3 bases are TGTGCCAGCAGTTGGGGTAGGACGGCCGGGGGTTACTATGGCTACACCTTC. Protein: CASSWGRTAGGYYGYTF.

The V gene is TRBV7-8, the J gene TRBJ1-3; 7 bases fit TRBD1. CDR1 is SGHVS and CDR2 is FQNEAQ in the germline V gene. V shed 2 bases, J shed 2 bases, and the junction held 6 bases outside the gene matches. The CDR3 is made up of 16 amino acids. CDR3 region: CASSLTRQGTGNTIYF. The DNA of the CDR3 is TGTGCCAGCAGCTTAACCCGACAGGGCACTGGAAACACCATATATTTT.

The chain employs TRBV6-7 and TRBJ2-7; D is possibly TRBD2 (5 bases). TRBV6-7 is reported as an ORF; its role is uncertain. V lost 0 bases and J lost 0, with 27 bases in between. This CDR3 has 21 amino acids. For the CDR3, the DNA is TGTGCCAGCAGTTACTCGTGTAAACACTCGGGATGGGCCCCAAGCTCCTACGAGCAGTACTTC. It codes for CASSYSCKHSGWAPSSYEQYF.

V and J are TRBV5-1 and TRBJ2-7, with 7 bases fitting TRBD1. This CDR3 is built from 14 residues. V lost 4 bases and J lost 3; bases outside the gene matches: 7. Germline V lookup: CDR1 SGHRS, CDR2 YFSETQ. The CDR3 sequence: CASSPRTGNYEQYF. CDR3 in DNA: TGCGCCAGCAGCCCGCGGACAGGAAACTACGAGCAGTACTTC.

The V and J genes are TRBV5-1 and TRBJ2-5; D might be TRBD2 (6 bases). Per the germline V gene, CDR1 is SGHRS and CDR2 is YFSETQ. The V gene lost 7 bases and the J gene lost 5 bases, with 21 bases spanning the gap. The CDR3 length is 15 residues. The DNA for the CDR3 is TGCGCCAGCCACAGGCTCCCGGGAGTCTCCGAGACCCAGTACTTC. This translates into CASHRLPGVSETQYF. Looking up the rest from reference TRBV5-1 and TRBJ2-5 gives the full variable domain: KAGVTQTPRYLIKTRGQQVTLSCSPISGHRSVSWYQQTPGQGLQFLFEYFSETQRNKGNFPGRFSGRQFSNSRSEMNVSTLELGDSALYLCASHRLPGVSETQYFGPGTRLLVL.

This clone was counted a single time. The V call is TRBV2, the J call TRBJ2-7, with TRBD2 identical over 9 bases. The junction had 10 bases not matched to a gene; V was cut back by 4 bases and J by 3 bases. CDR3 length equals 16 residues. Germline V gives CDR1 SNHLY, CDR2 FYNNEI. The CDR3 DNA reads TGTGCCAGCAGTGCCCTGGTGACTAGCGGAGGCTACGAGCAGTACTTC. Translating gives CASSALVTSGGYEQYF.

This sequence joins TRBV6-6 and TRBJ1-5; maybe TRBD1 (5 bases). The V gene's germline CDR1 is MNHNY and CDR2 SVGAGI (reference sequence). V was clipped by 9 bases and J by 2 bases, with 11 bases between them. CDR3 size: 13 residues. This CDR3 reads CASRGQGNQPQHF. In nucleotides, the CDR3 is TGTGCCAGTAGGGGCCAGGGCAATCAGCCCCAGCATTTT.

The CDR3 reads CASSFAPNTEAFF. The DNA of the CDR3 is TGTGCCAGCAGCTTCGCCCCGAACACTGAAGCTTTCTTT. The V and J genes are TRBV7-7 and TRBJ1-1; D gene uncertain. The CDR3 spans 13 residues. CDR1 is SSHAT, CDR2 FNYEAQ, per germline (reference sequence). Trimming shortened V by 3 bases and J by 1 base, and 6 bases separated the two germline ends.

The V call is TRBV5-1, the J call TRBJ2-1; 14 bases are shared with TRBD2. The CDR3 spans 15 residues. From germline, CDR1 is SGHRS and CDR2 YFSETQ. V lost 4 bases to trimming and J lost 8 bases; unmatched junction nucleotides: 5. The CDR3 is CASSRGLAGDHEQFF. The CDR3 nucleotides are TGCGCCAGCAGCCGGGGACTAGCGGGAGACCATGAGCAGTTCTTC. Drawing the rest from reference TRBV5-1 and TRBJ2-1, the complete variable domain is KAGVTQTPRYLIKTRGQQVTLSCSPISGHRSVSWYQQTPGQGLQFLFEYFSETQRNKGNFPGRFSGRQFSNSRSEMNVSTLELGDSALYLCASSRGLAGDHEQFFGPGTRLTVL.

The chain recombines TRBV18 with TRBJ1-2; D call uncertain. V lost 3 bases to trimming and J lost 0 bases, with 11 bases between them. The CDR3 extends over 15 amino acids. Germline-derived CDR1 and CDR2 are KGHSH and LQKENI. The CDR3 is CASSPPSDPNYGYTF. The CDR3 DNA follows: TGTGCCAGCTCACCTCCCTCTGATCCTAACTATGGCTACACCTTC.

This chain links TRBV2 with TRBJ2-1; D is perhaps TRBD2 (6 bases). V gave up 8 bases and J gave up 4 bases, with 12 bases separating them. The CDR3 is 13 residues long. Germline loops: CDR1 SNHLY, CDR2 FYNNEI. CDR3: CASVPAGYNEQFF. The CDR3 region has the DNA TGTGCCAGCGTTCCCGCGGGATACAATGAGCAGTTCTTC.